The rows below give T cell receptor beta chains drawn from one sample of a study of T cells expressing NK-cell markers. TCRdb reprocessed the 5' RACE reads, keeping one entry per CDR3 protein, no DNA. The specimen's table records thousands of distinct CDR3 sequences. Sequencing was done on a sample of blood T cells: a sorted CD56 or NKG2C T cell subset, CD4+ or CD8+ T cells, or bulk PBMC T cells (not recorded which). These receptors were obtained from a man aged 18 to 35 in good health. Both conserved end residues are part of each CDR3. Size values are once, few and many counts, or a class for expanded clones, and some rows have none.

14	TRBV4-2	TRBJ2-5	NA	CASSQGQGGETQYF
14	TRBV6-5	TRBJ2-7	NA	CASSYSARGYEQYF
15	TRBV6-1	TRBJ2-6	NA	CASRGTLPGANVLTF
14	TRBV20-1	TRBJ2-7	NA	CSARQRLASYEQYF
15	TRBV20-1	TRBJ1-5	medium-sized	CSARDRGLSNQPQHF
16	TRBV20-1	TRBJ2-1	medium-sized	CSANRASGSGDNEQFF
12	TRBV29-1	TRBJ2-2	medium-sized	CSATGRTGELFF
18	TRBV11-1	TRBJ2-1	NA	CASSPRGPGLDLVKEQFF
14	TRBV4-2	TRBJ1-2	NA	CASSQFRDSYGYTF
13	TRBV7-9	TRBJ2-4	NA	CASSPLAANIQYF
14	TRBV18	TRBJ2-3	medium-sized	CASSPRGVSDTQYF
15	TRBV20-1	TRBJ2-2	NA	CSARRLAGGTGELFF
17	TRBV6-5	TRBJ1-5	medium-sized	CASSYSGKGGKYQPQHF
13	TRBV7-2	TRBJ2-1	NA	CASSPATSSGQFF
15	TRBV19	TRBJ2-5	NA	CASSGTGGPQETQYF
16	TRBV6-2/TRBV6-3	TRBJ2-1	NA	CASSYFGTALYNEQFF
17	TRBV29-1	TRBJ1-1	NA	CSVEGDRAQIMNTEAFF
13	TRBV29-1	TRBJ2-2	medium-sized	CSATDRNTGELFF
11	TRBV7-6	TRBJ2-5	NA	CASSIGVTQYF
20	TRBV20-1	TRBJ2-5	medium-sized	CSARDRKLAGGVVRKETQYF
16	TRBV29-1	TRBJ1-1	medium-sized	CSVDYIPGQGDTEAFF
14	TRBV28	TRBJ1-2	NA	CASRRGQGDYGYTF
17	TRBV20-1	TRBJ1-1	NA	CSAASVGGAKWNTEAFF
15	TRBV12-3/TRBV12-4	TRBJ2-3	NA	CASSSSGLAADTQYF
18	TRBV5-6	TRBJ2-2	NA	CASSLSAVGRPNTGELFF
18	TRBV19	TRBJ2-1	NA	CASIGPTGGSRSYNEQFF
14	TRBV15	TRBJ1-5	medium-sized	CATSSGGEGQPQHF